The 26 T cell receptor beta chains presented below share a single source sample, sequenced in a study of OX40 agonist ivuxolimab in advanced cancers. This table comes from immunoSEQ multiplex PCR, and its TCRdb copy is limited to in-frame clones, with some not included. The repertoire includes fewer than 30,000 clones, around 81% of them detected once, and about 30% sits in the top ten. The sequenced sample was CD4+ or CD8+ T cells sorted from blood, obtained in a trial of the OX40 agonist ivuxolimab. The receptors were gathered from an adult with an advanced solid tumor such as melanoma, head and neck, liver or kidney cancer.

The chain joins TRBV4-1 to TRBJ2-1; 10 bases match TRBD1. The germline V gene encodes CDR1 MGHRA and CDR2 YSYEKL. The CDR3 consists of 16 residues. V trimming: 3 bases; J trimming: 7 bases; junction bases outside the gene matches: 9. In DNA form, the CDR3 reads TGCGCCAGCAGCCAGGTCATGGGACAGGGGTGGAATGAGCAGTTCTTC. The encoded protein is CASSQVMGQGWNEQFF.

The chain couples TRBV6-1 to TRBJ2-7; either TRBD1 or TRBD2 may supply D (5 bases each). The ends were cut back, 3 bases at V and 6 bases at J, with 18 bases in the middle. This CDR3 spans 15 amino acids. The germline gives CDR1 MNHNS, CDR2 SASEGT. CDR3 amino acids: CASSDHGDPSLEQYF. The CDR3 DNA is TGTGCCAGCAGTGACCATGGGGACCCCAGCCTCGAGCAGTACTTC.

With regard to this clone: One end of the junction does not line up with germline, which may come from a read error. The rearrangement uses TRBV4-1 and TRBJ1-1; D is ambiguous. CDR1 and CDR2 from the germline V gene are MGHRA and YSYEKL. The CDR3 is 13 residues long. The CDR3 nucleotides are TGCGCCAGCAGCCAAGATGGGGATAGGCGCGCCCAATTT. It is translated as CASSQDGDRRAQF.

J is TRBJ2-5 and V is TRBV11-2; D unclear. Germline V gene lookup returns CDR1 SGHAT and CDR2 FQNNGV. Trimming took off 0 bases at V and 0 bases at J, with 8 bases between the two ends. This CDR3 has 15 amino acids. The CDR3 is CASSLEWQDQETQYF. The CDR3 coding sequence is TGTGCCAGCAGCTTAGAGTGGCAGGACCAAGAGACCCAGTACTTC.

The chain carries TRBV7-9 and TRBJ1-1; no definite D call. V gave up 5 bases and J gave up 4 bases, with 17 bases separating them. This CDR3 is 15 amino acids long. CDR1 and CDR2 (germline): SEHNR, FQNEAQ (reference sequence). Written as DNA, the CDR3 is TGTGCCAGCAGCCATAGGGAGAAAGTGGGCACTGAAGCTTTCTTT. Encoded protein: CASSHREKVGTEAFF.

V is TRBV6-5 and J is TRBJ2-1; D not certain. CDR1 is MNHEY and CDR2 is SVGAGI in the germline V gene. Trimming left V 2 bases short and J 0 bases short, with 5 bases between. The CDR3 is 14 amino acids. In nucleotides, the CDR3 is TGTGCCAGCAGTTACGGGGACTCCTACAATGAGCAGTTCTTC. Encoded protein: CASSYGDSYNEQFF.

The chain joins TRBV5-1 to TRBJ2-3; D call uncertain. V shed 0 bases and J shed 5 bases, with 7 bases lying between them. The germline gives CDR1 SGHRS, CDR2 YFSETQ. CDR3 size: 13 residues. This CDR3 is CASSLESLDTQYF. CDR3 bases: TGCGCCAGCAGCTTGGAATCCTTAGATACGCAGTATTTT.

The rearrangement links TRBV7-3 to TRBJ2-2; D is undetermined. This CDR3 spans 14 amino acids. Germline CDR1 SGHTA, CDR2 FQGTGA. Trimming removed 5 bases at V and 4 bases at J, with 11 bases between. Here the CDR3 DNA reads TGTGCCAGCAGCCTAGGATACACCACCGGGGAGCTGTTTTTT. Protein product: CASSLGYTTGELFF.

The genes are TRBV28 and TRBJ1-1; D perhaps matches TRBD1 (5 bases). The CDR3 has 15 residues. V was clipped by 5 bases and J by 0 bases, with 13 bases between them. Germline loops: CDR1 MDHEN, CDR2 SYDVKM. DNA of the CDR3: TGTGCCAGCAGTCCAAGGAGGGACGTGAACACTGAAGCTTTCTTT. Amino acids: CASSPRRDVNTEAFF.

This clone has only one observation. V and J are TRBV5-1 and TRBJ2-1; D unclear. Germline CDR1 SGHRS, CDR2 YFSETQ. There are 12 residues in the CDR3. Trimming cost V 3 bases and J 9 bases, with 10 bases left between them. The CDR3 DNA reads as TGCGCCAGCAGCTATCGGGTGGGTGAGCAGTTCTTC. Translating it yields CASSYRVGEQFF.

V usage is TRBV6-5 and J usage is TRBJ2-1, with D possibly called TRBD1 or TRBD2 (5 bases each). The germline V gene has CDR1 MNHEY and CDR2 SVGAGI. The V end lost 2 bases, the J end lost 6 bases, and 14 bases lay between the germline ends. CDR3 length equals 15 residues. The CDR3 nucleotides are TGTGCCAGCAGTTACAGCACGTGGGGGATCAATGAGCAGTTCTTC. It specifies CASSYSTWGINEQFF.

The chain links TRBV4-1 to TRBJ2-1, with 10 bases matching TRBD1. V was pared by 0 bases and J by 8 bases, with 10 bases of the junction left unmatched. CDR3 length: 17 residues. Germline-derived CDR1 and CDR2 are MGHRA and YSYEKL. The CDR3 bases are TGCGCCAGCAGCCAAGAGGCGACAGGGGGCTTCGACTATGAGCAGTTCTTC. Amino acids: CASSQEATGGFDYEQFF.

The V gene is TRBV6-5, the J gene TRBJ1-5, with D uncertain. The V gene lost 6 bases and the J gene lost 0 bases, with 12 bases spanning the gap. The CDR3 consists of 15 residues. The germline V gene has CDR1 MNHEY and CDR2 SVGAGI. This CDR3 is CASRPNPFSNQPQHF. Written as DNA, the CDR3 is TGTGCCAGCAGACCCAACCCCTTTAGCAATCAGCCCCAGCATTTT.

The chain is built from TRBV4-1 and TRBJ2-1; 10 bases are shared with TRBD1. The CDR3 length is 14 residues. CDR1 and CDR2 (germline): MGHRA, YSYEKL. V trimming: 4 bases; J trimming: 5 bases; junction bases outside the gene matches: 2. CDR3 sequence (DNA): TGCGCCAGCAGCCGGGACAGGGGACACAATGAGCAGTTCTTC. The encoded protein is CASSRDRGHNEQFF.

This chain connects TRBV6-1 to TRBJ2-1, with unresolved D. Per the germline V gene, CDR1 is MNHNS and CDR2 is SASEGT. The CDR3 length is 12 residues. V shed 3 bases and J shed 8 bases, with 8 bases lying between them. For the CDR3, the DNA is TGTGCCAGCAGTGACCTCTCAGATGAGCAGTTCTTC. Protein: CASSDLSDEQFF.

The genes are TRBV9 and TRBJ2-3; the D gene is possibly TRBD2 (6 bases). The CDR3 runs to 13 residues. Trimming stripped 3 bases from V and 6 bases from J, with 11 bases between. CDR1 SGDLS and CDR2 YYNGEE come from the germline V gene. The CDR3 DNA follows: TGTGCCAGCAGCGCCCCCCGGGAGGATACGCAGTATTTT. Protein: CASSAPREDTQYF.

The chain combines TRBV4-1 with TRBJ2-2, with TRBD2 as a possible D gene (5 bases). Trimming stripped 4 bases from V and 13 bases from J, with 16 bases between. The CDR3 runs to 13 residues. In germline, CDR1 is MGHRA, CDR2 YSYEKL. Written as DNA, the CDR3 is TGCGCCAGCAGCCTCTTAGACCGGGATGCGCTGTTTTTT. It specifies CASSLLDRDALFF.

This clone occurred once. The chain couples TRBV7-8 to TRBJ1-2; D gene ambiguous. The V end was cut by 6 bases, the J end by 4 bases, with 9 bases between. The CDR3 is 12 residues long. The germline V gene encodes CDR1 SGHVS and CDR2 FQNEAQ. The CDR3 loop reads CASSPWGYGYTF. The CDR3 region has the DNA TGTGCCAGCAGTCCATGGGGCTATGGCTACACCTTC.

The chain is built from TRBV19 and TRBJ1-1; TRBD1 is a possible D gene (5 bases). V lost 4 bases, J lost 6 bases, and 24 bases lay in between. The germline gives CDR1 LNHDA, CDR2 SQIVND (reference sequence). The CDR3 spans 17 residues. The CDR3 DNA follows: TGTGCCAGTAGTAGGGACGTAGGGGAGTCTTTCAGACCTGAAGCTTTCTTT. Translation gives CASSRDVGESFRPEAFF.

Here the CDR3 reads CASSKERGSGRVFLYEQYF. The CDR3, as DNA: TGTGCCAGCAGCAAAGAACGGGGCTCCGGGCGGGTTTTCCTCTACGAGCAGTACTTC. V and J are TRBV21-1 and TRBJ2-7. TRBV21-1 corresponds to a pseudogene. The CDR3 is 19 amino acids.

The V gene is TRBV6-1, the J gene TRBJ1-2, with 10 bases fitting TRBD1. The CDR3 has 13 residues. CDR1 MNHNS and CDR2 SASEGT come from the germline V gene. Germline trimming cut 11 bases from V and 7 bases from J; bases unmatched to any gene: 10. The CDR3 sequence: CAGSGTGVSGYTF. CDR3 DNA: TGTGCCGGATCCGGGACAGGGGTTTCTGGCTACACCTTC.

The chain couples TRBV7-3 to TRBJ2-7, with unresolved D. V lost 4 bases and J lost 5, with 12 bases in between. The CDR3 contains 13 residues. CDR1 and CDR2 from the germline V gene are SGHTA and FQGTGA. CDR3 nucleotides: TGTGCCAGCAGCTCCTCGTTCCAGGACGAGCAGTACTTC. It yields the protein CASSSSFQDEQYF.

This clone came up once. V and J are TRBV29-1 and TRBJ2-2; D remains unclear. CDR3 length equals 11 residues. Trimming left V 3 bases short and J 4 bases short, with 3 bases between. From germline, CDR1 is SQVTM and CDR2 ANQGSEA. The CDR3 region has the DNA TGCAGCGTTGAGGTCACCGGGGAGCTGTTTTTT. It encodes CSVEVTGELFF.

The V call is TRBV9, the J call TRBJ2-2; 7 bases agree with TRBD2. J gave up 4 bases and V 0 bases, and 9 bases lay outside the gene matches. Per the germline V gene, CDR1 is SGDLS and CDR2 is YYNGEE. CDR3 size: 17 residues. The CDR3 DNA reads TGTGCCAGCAGCGTAGAGTTAGAGAGACTAGCCACCGGGGAGCTGTTTTTT. It specifies CASSVELERLATGELFF.

A few counts support this clone. J is TRBJ2-3 and V is TRBV7-3; possibly TRBD2 for D (6 bases). The germline V gene has CDR1 SGHTA and CDR2 FQGTGA. Between the trimmed V and J ends, which lost 2 bases and 4 bases, there was a span of 10 bases. The CDR3 has 14 residues. The CDR3 protein is CASSLLGGADTQYF. CDR3 nucleotides: TGTGCCAGCAGCTTACTAGGAGGGGCAGATACGCAGTATTTT.

The V call is TRBV12-5, the J call TRBJ1-2, with D possibly TRBD1 on 5 matching bases. The germline CDR1 and CDR2 sequences are LGHNT and FRNRAP. The CDR3 extends over 14 amino acids. Trimming removed 5 bases at V and 0 bases at J, with 10 bases between. The CDR3 nucleotides are TGTGCTAGTGGTCAGGACATGCCTAACTATGGCTACACCTTC. It translates to CASGQDMPNYGYTF. Supplemented by reference TRBV12-5 and TRBJ1-2, the full variable domain reads DARVTQTPRHKVTEMGQEVTMRCQPILGHNTVFWYRQTMMQGLELLAYFRNRAPLDDSGMPKDRFSAEMPDATLATLKIQPSEPRDSAVYFCASGQDMPNYGYTFGSGTRLTVV.